A selection of T cell receptor beta chains follows, all from one sample in a study of shared clonotypes between healthy human individuals. Generated by immunoSEQ multiplex PCR, the TCRdb table keeps only in-frame clones and is missing some. The sample records 400,000 to 500,000 clones, 79% being singletons. The specimen was PBMCs. The receptors were gathered from a woman in her thirties or forties in good health. Some clones in this sample may be carry-over from other donors' samples. CDR3s include the opening cysteine and the closing phenylalanine or tryptophan. A D gene is named only where the DNA matches it firmly. Not all rows give a size; the values are once, few, many and, for expanded clones, a class.

v_call	clone_size	j_call	d_call	cdr3_aa	cdr3_nt
TRBV29-1	.	TRBJ1-2	TRBD1	CSVGTGAGGYTF	TGCAGCGTCGGAACAGGGGCGGGTGGCTACACCTTC
TRBV7-2	.	TRBJ2-3	.	CASSFYGDTQYF	TGTGCCAGCAGCTTTTACGGGGATACGCAGTATTTT
TRBV5-1	once	TRBJ2-7	TRBD1	CASSLSPGQWNEQYF	TGCGCCAGCAGCTTGTCACCGGGACAGTGGAACGAGCAGTACTTC
TRBV5-5	.	TRBJ2-1	.	CASSLIGDEQFF	TGTGCCAGCAGCTTGATTGGGGATGAGCAGTTCTTC
TRBV5-1	.	TRBJ1-2	TRBD1	CASSRQGADYGYTF	TGCGCCAGCAGCCGACAGGGGGCGGACTATGGCTACACCTTC
TRBV18	.	TRBJ1-3	.	CASSPPSGPGNTIYF	TGTGCCAGCTCACCACCATCCGGGCCTGGAAACACCATATATTTT
TRBV10-2	.	TRBJ2-3	.	CASKGTPSTDTQYF	TGCGCCAGCAAGGGGACACCTAGCACAGATACGCAGTATTTT
TRBV5-4	.	TRBJ2-1	.	CASSLDERSYNEQFF	TGTGCCAGCAGCTTGGATGAGCGTTCCTACAATGAGCAGTTCTTC
TRBV5-4	.	TRBJ2-7	TRBD2	CASSSGTSGGSLF	TGTGCCAGCAGCTCGGGGACTAGCGGAGGTAGTCTGTTC
TRBV19	.	TRBJ2-7	TRBD2	CASSMASGYEQYF	TGTGCCAGTAGTATGGCTAGCGGCTACGAGCAGTACTTC
TRBV7-3	.	TRBJ2-7	TRBD1	CASSLPQGYYEQYF	TGTGCCAGCAGCTTACCACAGGGGTATTACGAGCAGTACTTC
TRBV6-1	.	TRBJ2-3	.	CASSVDSAGTDTQYF	TGTGCCAGCAGTGTAGACAGCGCGGGCACAGATACGCAGTATTTT
TRBV29-1	once	TRBJ1-2	TRBD1	CSVATGGKSYGYTF	TGCAGCGTTGCCACAGGGGGCAAGAGCTATGGCTACACCTTC
TRBV2	once	TRBJ1-5	.	CASSEIVPNQPQHF	TGTGCCAGCAGTGAAATTGTTCCAAATCAGCCCCAGCATTTT
TRBV27	.	TRBJ2-3	.	CASSLSTGYSTDTQYF	TGTGCCAGCAGTTTATCGACGGGCTACAGCACAGATACGCAGTATTTT
TRBV5-1	.	TRBJ2-1	TRBD1	CASSFLVGTGSYNEQFF	TGCGCCAGCAGCTTCCTTGTAGGGACAGGCTCCTACAATGAGCAGTTCTTC
TRBV5-1	.	TRBJ2-6	.	CASSSGSTGANVLTF	TGCGCCAGCAGCTCTGGGTCTACTGGGGCCAACGTCCTGACTTTC
TRBV29-1	once	TRBJ1-1	.	CSVTFYLGRGTEAFF	TGCAGCGTCACATTTTATTTGGGGAGAGGAACTGAAGCTTTCTTT
TRBV5-1	.	TRBJ2-1	.	CASSSSRVLTSNEQFF	TGCGCCAGCAGCTCGAGTCGGGTGTTAACCTCCAATGAGCAGTTCTTC
TRBV5-1	.	TRBJ1-4	TRBD1	CASSFYPTGGSTNEKLFF	TGCGCCAGCAGCTTTTACCCGACAGGGGGGTCAACTAATGAAAAACTGTTTTTT
TRBV29-1	many	TRBJ2-7	.	CSVEEGSSYEQYF	TGCAGCGTTGAGGAGGGTAGCTCCTACGAGCAGTACTTC
TRBV6-5	.	TRBJ1-2	.	CASSYGMRKTYGYTF	TGTGCCAGCAGTTACGGTATGCGAAAGACCTATGGCTACACCTTC
TRBV4-2	few	TRBJ2-7	TRBD1	CASSPQTGGPDEQYF	TGTGCCAGCAGCCCCCAGACAGGGGGCCCAGACGAGCAGTACTTC
TRBV27	.	TRBJ2-7	TRBD1	CASSTRDRGSYEQYF	TGTGCCAGCAGTACCCGGGACAGGGGGTCCTACGAGCAGTACTTC
TRBV5-4	.	TRBJ2-1	.	CASTIGSGTTYNEQFF	TGTGCCAGCACCATTGGCAGCGGCACCACCTACAATGAGCAGTTCTTC
TRBV18	.	TRBJ2-3	TRBD2	CASSPTGGRASNTQYF	TGTGCCAGCTCACCAACTGGCGGGAGGGCCTCTAATACGCAGTATTTT
TRBV7-9	.	TRBJ1-2	TRBD1	CASSLGGGYGYTF	TGTGCCAGCAGCCTAGGGGGCGGCTATGGCTACACCTTC
TRBV6-6	few	TRBJ2-7	.	CASRGGSGSRPYEQYF	TGTGCCAGCAGGGGGGGATCAGGGTCACGACCCTACGAGCAGTACTTC
TRBV9	once	TRBJ2-7	.	CASSVRFEGYEQYF	TGTGCCAGCAGCGTCAGGTTTGAGGGCTACGAGCAGTACTTC
TRBV27	.	TRBJ1-2	TRBD1	CASNAGGGYGYTF	TGTGCCAGCAATGCAGGGGGAGGCTATGGCTACACCTTC
TRBV5-4	.	TRBJ1-1	.	CASSLWGHRANTEAFF	TGTGCCAGCAGCTTGTGGGGACATCGGGCGAACACTGAAGCTTTCTTT
TRBV5-5	.	TRBJ1-2	.	CASSFFPLSGGSNYGYTF	TGTGCCAGCAGCTTTTTTCCCCTCTCCGGGGGATCTAACTATGGCTACACCTTC
TRBV18	few	TRBJ1-1	TRBD1	CASSPQGASTEAFF	TGTGCCAGCTCACCACAGGGGGCAAGCACTGAAGCTTTCTTT
TRBV10-1	many	TRBJ1-4	.	CASSVKGGRNNEKLFF	TGCGCCAGCAGTGTTAAGGGGGGGAGGAATAATGAAAAACTGTTTTTT
TRBV19	few	TRBJ1-5	.	CASRRDVASNQPQHF	TGTGCCAGTCGACGAGACGTAGCTAGCAATCAGCCCCAGCATTTT
TRBV5-4	many	TRBJ1-1	TRBD1	CASSSRTGGGEAFF	TGTGCCAGCAGCTCCCGGACAGGGGGAGGTGAAGCTTTCTTT
TRBV7-2	.	TRBJ2-5	TRBD2	CASSLSVTSGSLKTQYF	TGTGCCAGCAGCTTATCAGTAACTAGCGGGAGTTTAAAGACCCAGTACTTC
TRBV5-1	.	TRBJ2-2	TRBD2	CASSLPTSGRAGELFF	TGCGCCAGCAGCTTACCGACTAGCGGGAGGGCAGGGGAGCTGTTTTTT
TRBV2	.	TRBJ1-1	.	CATPTMVNTEAFF	TGTGCCACCCCGACGATGGTGAACACTGAAGCTTTCTTT